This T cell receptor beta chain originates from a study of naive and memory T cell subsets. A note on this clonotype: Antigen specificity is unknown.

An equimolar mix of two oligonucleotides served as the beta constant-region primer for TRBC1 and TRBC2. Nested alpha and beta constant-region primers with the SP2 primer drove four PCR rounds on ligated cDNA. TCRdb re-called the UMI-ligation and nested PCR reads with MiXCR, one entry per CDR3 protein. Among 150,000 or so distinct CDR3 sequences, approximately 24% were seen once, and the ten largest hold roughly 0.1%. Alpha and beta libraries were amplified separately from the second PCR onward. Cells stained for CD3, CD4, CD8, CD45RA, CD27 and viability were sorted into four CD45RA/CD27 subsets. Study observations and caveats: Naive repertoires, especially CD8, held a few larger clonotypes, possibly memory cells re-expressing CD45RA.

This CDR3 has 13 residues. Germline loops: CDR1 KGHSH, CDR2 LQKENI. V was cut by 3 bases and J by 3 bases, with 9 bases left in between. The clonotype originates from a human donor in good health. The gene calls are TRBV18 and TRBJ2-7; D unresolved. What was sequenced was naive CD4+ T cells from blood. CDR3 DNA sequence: TGTGCCAGCTCACCTCGTAGTTACTACGAGCAGTACTTC. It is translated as CASSPRSYYEQYF.